These 8 T cell receptor beta chains were all obtained from the same sample, sequenced in a study of shared clonotypes between healthy human individuals. The method was immunoSEQ multiplex PCR; TCRdb's version includes in-frame clones alone and lacks a portion of them. The table lists roughly 490,000 clones, over 65% of them singletons. The specimen was PBMCs. These receptors came from a woman aged 40 to 50 in good health. Some clones in this sample may be carry-over from other donors' samples.

Written as DNA, the CDR3 is TGTGCCAGCAGTTACGGGTCTACTCAATACGAGCAGTACTTC. This sequence encodes CASSYGSTQYEQYF. The chain carries TRBV6-5 and TRBJ2-7; D is uncertain. Deletions cut 2 bases from V and 4 bases from J, with 12 bases between. Germline V gives CDR1 MNHEY, CDR2 SVGAGI. The CDR3 sequence is 14 residues long.

V is TRBV27 and J is TRBJ2-2; 9 bases are shared with TRBD1. Unmatched junction bases numbered 4, after V lost 4 bases and J lost 7 bases. CDR3 size: 14 residues. Germline V CDR1 and CDR2: MNHEY, SMNVEV (reference sequence). CDR3 in DNA: TGTGCCAGCAGTTCCTACAGGGGGCTCGGGGAGCTGTTTTTT. The encoded protein is CASSSYRGLGELFF.

CDR3 sequence reads: CASSIRQEGTYEQYF. The CDR3 nucleotides read TGTGCCAGTAGTATCCGACAGGAGGGGACCTACGAGCAGTACTTC. V and J are TRBV19 and TRBJ2-7; D may match TRBD1 or TRBD2 (6 bases each). There are 15 residues in the CDR3. Trimming took 3 bases from V and 2 from J, leaving 14 bases between them. Germline CDR1 is LNHDA and CDR2 is SQIVND (reference sequence).

V is TRBV18 and J is TRBJ2-5; D remains ambiguous. Germline-derived CDR1 and CDR2 are KGHSH and LQKENI. The CDR3 runs to 14 residues. V was pared by 1 base and J by 3 bases, with 9 bases between. As DNA, the CDR3 is TGTGCCAGCTCACCACGGACCCTCAAAGAGACCCAGTACTTC. This sequence encodes CASSPRTLKETQYF.

This clone has only one observation. The chain recombines TRBV5-1 with TRBJ1-2, with 9 positions matching TRBD1. Germline-derived CDR1 and CDR2 are SGHRS and YFSETQ. J gave up 8 bases and V 4 bases, and 9 bases lay outside the gene matches. The CDR3 loop spans 14 amino acids. The CDR3 reads CASSAYTGGAGYTF. CDR3 DNA: TGCGCCAGCAGCGCCTATACAGGGGGCGCCGGCTACACCTTC.

Only a few counts were recorded for this clone. The V and J genes are TRBV4-1 and TRBJ1-2; D may be TRBD1 (6 bases). This CDR3 is 14 amino acids long. Trimming pared 5 bases from V and 4 bases from J, leaving 14 bases between. In germline, CDR1 is MGHRA, CDR2 YSYEKL. In nucleotides, the CDR3 is TGCGCCAGCAGCATCGAGGGGGACATCTATGGCTACACCTTC. It codes for CASSIEGDIYGYTF.

V and J are TRBV6-6 and TRBJ2-1; D unclear. Germline lookup yields CDR1 MNHNY and CDR2 SVGAGI (reference sequence). Trimming shortened V by 2 bases and J by 4 bases, and 15 bases separated the two germline ends. There are 16 residues in the CDR3. The CDR3 nucleotides read TGTGCCAGCAGTTACGTAGGTGGGAAAGGTTACAATGAGCAGTTCTTC. This gives the protein CASSYVGGKGYNEQFF.

This clone is a singleton in its sample. J is TRBJ1-1 and V is TRBV12-5, with D maybe TRBD1 (6 bases). Per germline, CDR1 LGHNT and CDR2 FRNRAP. CDR3 length: 14 amino acids. Between the trimmed V and J ends, which lost 5 bases and 7 bases, there was a span of 17 bases. The CDR3 bases are TGTGCTAGTGGTCAGCCCGGACAGCTCATTGAAGCTTTCTTT. This translates into CASGQPGQLIEAFF. The complete variable domain, with remaining parts taken from reference TRBV12-5 and TRBJ1-1, reads DARVTQTPRHKVTEMGQEVTMRCQPILGHNTVFWYRQTMMQGLELLAYFRNRAPLDDSGMPKDRFSAEMPDATLATLKIQPSEPRDSAVYFCASGQPGQLIEAFFGQGTRLTVV.